Listed below are T cell receptor beta chains from one sample, sequenced in a study of T cells in Graves' hyperthyroidism and ophthalmopathy. A single record per CDR3 protein comes from TCRdb applying MiXCR to the multiplex PCR reads. The sample lists 700,000 or so distinct CDR3 sequences; about 16% were seen once. The sequenced material came from blood. These receptors originate from a man in his late teens or twenties with Graves' hyperthyroidism. CDR3s include the opening cysteine and the closing phenylalanine or tryptophan. A D gene is named only where the DNA matches it firmly. Not all rows give a size; the values are once, few, many and, for expanded clones, a class.

>TRBV20-1|-|TRBJ2-1|-
CSAYSSSYNEQFF
TGCAGTGCGTACTCAAGCTCCTACAATGAGCAGTTCTTC
>TRBV28|-|TRBJ1-2|many
CASSDLQGYYGYTF
TGTGCCAGCAGTGATCTCCAGGGTTACTATGGCTACACCTTC
>TRBV12-3/TRBV12-4|-|TRBJ2-6|many
CATVGRGVLNSSGANVLTF
TGTGCCACCGTTGGCAGGGGCGTCTTGAACAGCTCTGGGGCCAACGTCCTGACTTTC
>TRBV29-1|TRBD1|TRBJ2-1|few
CSVSGGNEQFF
TGCAGCGTGTCAGGGGGCAATGAGCAGTTCTTC
>TRBV10-3|TRBD1|TRBJ1-2|few
CAIQLQPGTGGYTF
TGTGCCATCCAGCTTCAACCCGGGACAGGTGGCTACACCTTC
>TRBV5-6|-|TRBJ2-5|-
CASTSQGLKETQYF
TGTGCCAGCACCTCTCAGGGGCTGAAAGAGACCCAGTACTTC
>TRBV12-5|TRBD2|TRBJ2-1|few
CASGTTSGRAYNEQFF
TGTGCTAGTGGTACGACTAGCGGGAGGGCCTACAATGAGCAGTTCTTC
>TRBV6-1|-|TRBJ2-1|-
CASQEGRSSQFF
TGTGCCAGCCAGGAGGGGAGGTCCTCGCAGTTCTTC
>TRBV29-1|-|TRBJ2-7|-
CSVVPLGSYEQYF
TGCAGCGTTGTACCCCTGGGTTCCTACGAGCAGTACTTC
>TRBV15|-|TRBJ2-5|-
CATSKGEFQETQYF
TGTGCCACCTCTAAGGGAGAGTTCCAAGAGACCCAGTACTTC
>TRBV7-2|-|TRBJ2-2|few
CASSLELVRNTGELFF
TGTGCCAGCAGCTTAGAACTGGTGAGGAACACCGGGGAGCTGTTTTTT
>TRBV15|-|TRBJ1-6|many
CATSSGGSAGAPLHF
TGTGCCACCAGCAGTGGGGGGAGTGCCGGCGCACCCCTCCACTTT
>TRBV6-2/TRBV6-3|TRBD1|TRBJ1-1|few
CASSFLDRAMNTEAFF
TGTGCCAGCAGTTTTCTGGACAGGGCCATGAACACTGAAGCTTTCTTT
>TRBV20-1|-|TRBJ2-3|few
CSASPWARTDTQYF
TGCAGTGCTTCCCCTTGGGCGCGCACAGATACGCAGTATTTT
>TRBV18|-|TRBJ2-7|many
CASSPNRDRYEQYF
TGTGCCAGCTCACCCAACAGGGACCGCTACGAGCAGTACTTC
>TRBV7-2|-|TRBJ2-5|-
CASSLRSGGETQYF
TGTGCCAGCAGCCTACGATCCGGAGGGGAGACCCAGTACTTC
>TRBV6-1|-|TRBJ2-5|few
CASSATGQMKETQYF
TGTGCCAGCAGTGCCACGGGACAAATGAAAGAGACCCAGTACTTC
>TRBV11-1|-|TRBJ2-1|many
CASSTQATSDNEQFF
TGTGCCAGCAGCACCCAGGCAACGTCGGACAATGAGCAGTTCTTC
>TRBV30|-|TRBJ2-3|-
CAWTGTGTDTQYF
TGTGCCTGGACCGGGACCGGCACAGATACGCAGTATTTT
>TRBV5-5|-|TRBJ2-1|few
CASSLSLIVHEQFF
TGTGCCAGCAGCTTGAGCTTAATTGTGCATGAGCAGTTCTTC
>TRBV12-3/TRBV12-4|-|TRBJ2-7|many
CASRNSGGAYEQYF
TGTGCCAGCCGTAATAGCGGAGGGGCCTACGAGCAGTACTTC
>TRBV28|TRBD2|TRBJ2-7|-
CASSLRTSGREYEQYF
TGTGCCAGCAGTTTACGGACTAGCGGGAGGGAATACGAGCAGTACTTC
>TRBV6-2/TRBV6-3|-|TRBJ2-1|many
CASSPEPGGGEQFF
TGTGCCAGCAGTCCCGAGCCGGGAGGGGGCGAGCAGTTCTTC
>TRBV27|-|TRBJ2-2|many
CASSFPTGELFF
TGTGCCAGCAGTTTCCCCACCGGGGAGCTGTTTTTT
>TRBV5-8|-|TRBJ2-7|few
CASSSFRDATYEQYF
TGTGCCAGCAGCTCATTCAGGGACGCAACCTACGAGCAGTACTTC
>TRBV5-5|-|TRBJ2-1|many
CASSPSANVASEQFF
TGTGCCAGCAGCCCGTCGGCGAACGTGGCAAGTGAGCAGTTCTTC
>TRBV30|-|TRBJ2-1|many
CACGQQSNEQFF
TGTGCCTGCGGACAGCAAAGCAATGAGCAGTTCTTC
>TRBV20-1|TRBD2|TRBJ2-1|many
CSASKGLAGVGNEQFF
TGCAGTGCTAGTAAGGGACTAGCGGGAGTGGGCAATGAGCAGTTCTTC
>TRBV27|TRBD1|TRBJ2-7|once
CASSLAGAGGEQYF
TGTGCCAGCAGTTTAGCCGGGGCAGGGGGAGAGCAGTACTTC
>TRBV5-1|-|TRBJ1-1|-
CASSLDKAEAFF
TGCGCCAGCAGCTTGGACAAGGCTGAAGCTTTCTTT
>TRBV5-1|TRBD1|TRBJ2-7|-
CASSYNRGDSSYEQYF
TGCGCCAGCAGCTACAACAGGGGCGATAGCTCCTACGAGCAGTACTTC
>TRBV6-1|-|TRBJ2-7|-
CASSFSGPRYEQYF
TGTGCCAGCAGTTTTTCGGGACCCCGGTACGAGCAGTACTTC
>TRBV7-3|TRBD2|TRBJ2-1|many
CASSLAGGHYNEQFF
TGTGCCAGCAGCTTAGCGGGAGGGCATTACAATGAGCAGTTCTTC
>TRBV2|-|TRBJ2-5|many
CASLDGGETQYF
TGTGCCAGTCTCGACGGTGGAGAGACCCAGTACTTC
>TRBV18|TRBD1|TRBJ2-1|many
CASSTTGGSSYNEQFF
TGTGCCAGCTCAACGACAGGGGGAAGCTCCTACAATGAGCAGTTCTTC
>TRBV15|-|TRBJ1-6|-
CATSSSSYNSPLHF
TGTGCCACCAGCTCGAGCTCCTATAATTCACCCCTCCACTTT
>TRBV28|TRBD1|TRBJ1-3|few
CASRQTGVRNTIYF
TGTGCCAGCAGACAAACAGGGGTCCGAAACACCATATATTTT
>TRBV19|TRBD1|TRBJ1-4|few
CASSALDRLREKLFF
TGTGCCAGTAGTGCTCTGGACAGGCTCAGGGAAAAACTGTTTTTT
>TRBV19|-|TRBJ1-5|-
CASSGRTYNQPQHF
TGTGCCAGTAGTGGGAGGACGTACAATCAGCCCCAGCATTTT
>TRBV11-2|-|TRBJ1-2|many
CASSPRTDYGYTF
TGTGCCAGCAGCCCCCGGACAGACTATGGCTACACCTTC
>TRBV11-1|-|TRBJ1-6|-
CASSLLPSSPLHF
TGTGCCAGCAGCCTGCTACCTTCGTCACCCCTCCACTTT
>TRBV12-3/TRBV12-4|TRBD2|TRBJ2-4|many
CASSHSGIPNQYF
TGTGCCAGCAGCCATAGCGGGATTCCCAATCAGTACTTC
>TRBV13|TRBD1|TRBJ2-3|-
CASSTRTGGTDTQYF
TGTGCCAGCAGCACCCGGACAGGGGGAACAGATACGCAGTATTTT
>TRBV6-7|-|TRBJ2-5|-
CARPLTLKETQYF
TGTGCCAGGCCGTTAACCTTGAAAGAGACCCAGTACTTC
>TRBV2|-|TRBJ2-7|many
CAGSRNPVEQYF
TGTGCCGGATCTAGGAACCCGGTCGAGCAGTACTTC